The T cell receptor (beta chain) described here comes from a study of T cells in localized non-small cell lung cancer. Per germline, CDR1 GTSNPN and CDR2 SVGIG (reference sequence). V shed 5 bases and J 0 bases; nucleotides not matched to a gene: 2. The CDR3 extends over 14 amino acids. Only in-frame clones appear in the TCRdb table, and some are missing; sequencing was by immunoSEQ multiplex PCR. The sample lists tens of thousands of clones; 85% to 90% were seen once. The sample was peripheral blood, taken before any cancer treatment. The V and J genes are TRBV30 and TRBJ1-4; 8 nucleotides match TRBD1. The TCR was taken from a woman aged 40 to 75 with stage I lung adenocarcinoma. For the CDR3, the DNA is TGTGCCTGGGGACAGGGTGCAACTAATGAAAAACTGTTTTTT. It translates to CAWGQGATNEKLFF.